One sample yielded the 20 T cell receptor beta chains listed below, sequenced in a study of shared T cell receptors in the human thymus. Method: immunoSEQ multiplex PCR; TCRdb's copy keeps in-frame clones and lacks some. Of about 660,000 clones detected, around 87% appear once; the ten largest clones hold just under 0.0095%. These data also featured in a second study, about human thymus T cells.

The sequenced sample was thymocytes. The source is a boy under two years old with a congenital heart defect.

This sequence joins TRBV11-3 and TRBJ2-7; maybe TRBD2 (6 bases). Germline V gives CDR1 SGHNT, CDR2 YENEEA. CDR3 length: 12 amino acids. Trimming cost V 9 bases and J 3 bases, with 12 bases left between them. In DNA, the CDR3 is TGTGCCAGGGAGGGCGAGGGCTACGAGCAGTACTTC. Amino acids: CAREGEGYEQYF.

The chain combines TRBV5-1 with TRBJ1-1; 7 bases align to TRBD1. CDR3 length: 16 residues. Per the germline V gene, CDR1 is SGHRS and CDR2 is YFSETQ. With 1 base clipped from V and 1 base from J, the junction kept 7 bases outside the gene matches. CDR3 residues: CASSLRQGLGNTEAFF. The CDR3 bases are TGCGCCAGCAGCTTGAGACAGGGTTTGGGGAACACTGAAGCTTTCTTT.

The chain is built from TRBV7-8 and TRBJ2-3, with D perhaps matching TRBD1 (7 bases). The CDR3 has 15 amino acids. The V and J ends lost 8 bases and 3 bases respectively, with 18 bases between them. Germline loops: CDR1 SGHVS, CDR2 FQNEAQ. The CDR3 sequence: CASCWGAGGTDTQYF. CDR3 bases: TGTGCCAGCTGCTGGGGGGCAGGGGGGACAGATACGCAGTATTTT.

This clone has a single count. The chain employs TRBV4-1 and TRBJ2-5, with 11 bases lining up with TRBD2. With V trimmed by 4 bases and J by 2 bases, 9 bases remained unmatched. Germline values: CDR1 MGHRA, CDR2 YSYEKL. CDR3 size: 17 residues. The CDR3 region is CASSRKGTSGIQETQYF. The CDR3 DNA follows: TGCGCCAGCAGCCGGAAAGGGACTAGCGGAATTCAAGAGACCCAGTACTTC.

This chain links TRBV27 with TRBJ2-3; tentatively, D is TRBD2 (6 bases). Per germline, CDR1 MNHEY and CDR2 SMNVEV (reference sequence). This CDR3 is built from 17 residues. The V end was cut by 6 bases, the J end by 4 bases, with 23 bases between. The CDR3 DNA reads as TGTGCCAGCAGGCAAATCCGGGAGTTAGATGTGTCAGATACGCAGTATTTT. Protein: CASRQIRELDVSDTQYF.

The genes are TRBV5-6 and TRBJ1-6, with 7 bases lining up with TRBD1. There are 16 residues in the CDR3. Germline CDR1 SGHDT, CDR2 YYEEEE. V shed 4 bases, J shed 0 bases, and the junction held 4 bases outside the gene matches. CDR3 region: CASSDRELSYNSPLHF. In nucleotides, the CDR3 is TGTGCCAGCAGCGACAGGGAACTCTCCTATAATTCACCCCTCCACTTT.

The chain carries TRBV7-6 and TRBJ1-1, with no clear D. The CDR3 sequence is 14 residues long. The germline V gene has CDR1 SGHVS and CDR2 FNYEAQ. The V end lost 2 bases, the J end lost 6 bases, and 13 bases lay between the germline ends. The CDR3: CASSLTASTPEAFF. As DNA, the CDR3 is TGTGCCAGCAGCTTAACCGCAAGCACGCCTGAAGCTTTCTTT.

The chain is built from TRBV7-2 and TRBJ2-2; 8 bases match TRBD1. Germline V gene data show CDR1 as SGHTA and CDR2 as FQGNSA. V gave up 2 bases and J gave up 6 bases; unmatched junction bases: 8. This CDR3 is 16 amino acids long. The CDR3 loop is CASSLIQGALSGELFF. The CDR3 bases are TGTGCCAGCAGCTTAATCCAGGGGGCGCTGTCCGGGGAGCTGTTTTTT.

The V call is TRBV5-1, the J call TRBJ1-3; no clear D. The V gene lost 6 bases and the J gene lost 0 bases, with 13 bases spanning the gap. Germline values: CDR1 SGHRS, CDR2 YFSETQ. There are 15 residues in the CDR3. The CDR3 region has the DNA TGCGCCAGCATGGAGGGTGAAAGCTCTGGAAACACCATATATTTT. The encoded protein is CASMEGESSGNTIYF.

This chain uses TRBV4-1 with TRBJ1-1; TRBD1 agrees at 9 bases. This CDR3 is built from 16 residues. Trimming removed 4 bases from V and 1 base from J; junction bases left unmatched: 7. The germline CDR1 and CDR2 sequences are MGHRA and YSYEKL. CDR3 sequence reads: CASSRPGTGSNTEAFF. CDR3 sequence (DNA): TGCGCCAGCAGCCGTCCCGGGACAGGGTCGAACACTGAAGCTTTCTTT.

The chain uses TRBV6-1 and TRBJ2-2, with D possibly TRBD1 on 5 matching bases. The CDR3 runs to 13 residues. Per the germline V gene, CDR1 is MNHNS and CDR2 is SASEGT. The V end lost 6 bases, the J end lost 7 bases, and 12 bases lay between the germline ends. In nucleotides, the CDR3 is TGTGCCAGCAGCCAGGGAAGGTTCGGGGAGCTGTTTTTT. It translates to CASSQGRFGELFF.

The rearrangement links TRBV5-1 to TRBJ2-4, with D perhaps TRBD1 (6 bases). V was shortened by 6 bases and J by 0 bases, with 19 bases between the two germline ends. CDR1 and CDR2 (germline): SGHRS, YFSETQ. The CDR3 spans 17 residues. CDR3 coding DNA: TGCGCCAGCAAAACCGGGACAAGGCCCCTAGCCAAAAACATTCAGTACTTC. Amino acids: CASKTGTRPLAKNIQYF.

The chain joins TRBV19 to TRBJ1-5; 11 positions match TRBD1. The germline V gene encodes CDR1 LNHDA and CDR2 SQIVND (reference sequence). The CDR3 extends over 15 amino acids. Losses at the gene ends were 9 bases for V and 0 bases for J; bases not matched to a gene: 4. DNA of the CDR3: TGTGCCAGCCGCGGGACAGGGGGTAGCAATCAGCCCCAGCATTTT. It translates to CASRGTGGSNQPQHF. Together with reference TRBV19 and TRBJ1-5, the CDR3 gives the full variable domain: DGGITQSPKYLFRKEGQNVTLSCEQNLNHDAMYWYRQDPGQGLRLIYYSQIVNDFQKGDIAEGYSVSREKKESFPLTVTSAQKNPTAFYLCASRGTGGSNQPQHFGDGTRLSIL.

The rearrangement joins TRBV15 to TRBJ2-4; 8 bases map to TRBD2. The V gene's germline CDR1 is LNHNV and CDR2 YYDKDF (reference sequence). The CDR3 loop spans 17 amino acids. Losses at the gene ends were 1 base for V and 9 bases for J; bases not matched to a gene: 14. The CDR3 DNA reads as TGTGCCACCAGCAGAGTCGGAACTAGCGGAGGGGAGGGCATTCAGTACTTC. Translated: CATSRVGTSGGEGIQYF.

The CDR3, as DNA: TGTGCCAGCAGTGAGGATGAGGGATCAGATACGCAGTATTTT. Amino acids: CASSEDEGSDTQYF. The chain links TRBV2 to TRBJ2-3; maybe TRBD2 (5 bases). Germline assignment: CDR1 SNHLY and CDR2 FYNNEI. This CDR3 region has 14 residues. The germline V and J ends were trimmed by 3 bases and 4 bases, with 11 bases remaining between them.

The V and J genes are TRBV25-1 and TRBJ2-3, with TRBD2 matching 9 bases. This CDR3 is 16 amino acids long. The germline V gene encodes CDR1 MGHDK and CDR2 SYGVNS. J lost 2 bases, V lost 4 bases, and 7 bases had no gene match. The CDR3 reads CASSGGAGGTTDTQYF. In DNA, the CDR3 is TGTGCCAGCAGTGGAGGAGCGGGAGGCACCACAGATACGCAGTATTTT.

The chain is built from TRBV27 and TRBJ1-4; D is perhaps TRBD1 (5 bases). Germline-derived CDR1 and CDR2 are MNHEY and SMNVEV (reference sequence). Deletions cut 4 bases from V and 8 bases from J, with 14 bases between. This CDR3 is built from 14 residues. CDR3 in DNA: TGTGCCAGCAGTTGGCAGGGTCAAGGGGAAAAACTGTTTTTT. This codes for CASSWQGQGEKLFF. Supplemented by reference TRBV27 and TRBJ1-4, the full variable domain reads EAQVTQNPRYLITVTGKKLTVTCSQNMNHEYMSWYRQDPGLGLRQIYYSMNVEVTDKGDVPEGYKVSRKEKRNFPLILESPSPNQTSLYFCASSWQGQGEKLFFGSGTQLSVL.

V is TRBV5-4 and J is TRBJ2-1, with a weak D call TRBD1 (5 bases). V was cut by 3 bases and J by 7 bases, with 17 bases left in between. This CDR3 region has 15 residues. Germline V gene data show CDR1 as SGHNT and CDR2 as YYREEE (reference sequence). CDR3: CASSSPTRGWNEQFF. Written as DNA, the CDR3 is TGTGCCAGCAGCTCACCGACAAGGGGTTGGAATGAGCAGTTCTTC.

V and J are TRBV14 and TRBJ2-2, with D perhaps TRBD1 (6 bases). Per germline, CDR1 SGHDN and CDR2 FVKESK. Between the trimmed V and J ends, which lost 3 bases and 0 bases, there was a span of 8 bases. The CDR3 has 15 residues. CDR3 sequence (DNA): TGTGCCAGCAGCCACGGGACACCGAACACCGGGGAGCTGTTTTTT. Encoded protein: CASSHGTPNTGELFF.

The chain combines TRBV5-4 with TRBJ2-5, with D maybe TRBD1 (6 bases). The germline V gene has CDR1 SGHNT and CDR2 YYREEE (reference sequence). The germline V and J ends were trimmed by 1 base and 5 bases, with 12 bases remaining between them. The CDR3 is 14 residues long. CDR3 bases: TGTGCCAGCAGCTTGTGGGGGCGTTCGGAGACCCAGTACTTC. The encoded protein is CASSLWGRSETQYF.